This passage covers 28 T cell receptor beta chains from one sample sequenced in a study of CD8+ T cells in alopecia areata. cDNA reverse transcribed from extracted RNA served as the sequencing template. Measured with immunoSEQ multiplex PCR; TCRdb has only the in-frame clones, and not every one. Among 130,000 or so clones listed, around 86% were seen once. Noted treatment: oral pan-JAK inhibitor, 5-10 mg twice daily. The sample in question was CD8+ T cells sorted from blood, obtained at week 4, from a patient treated with tofacitinib. These receptors all come from a human donor with alopecia areata.

The V gene is TRBV7-9, the J gene TRBJ2-7; 10 nucleotides agree with TRBD1. The V and J ends lost 4 bases and 5 bases, in that order; junction bases with no gene match: 11. This CDR3 region has 16 residues. Germline CDR1 SEHNR, CDR2 FQNEAQ (reference sequence). CDR3 region: CASSYSPGQGFDEQYF. The CDR3 coding sequence is TGTGCCAGCAGCTATTCACCGGGACAGGGGTTCGACGAGCAGTACTTC.

CDR3 sequence reads: CASSLGRANEQYF. CDR3 bases: TGTGCCAGCAGCTTAGGGCGTGCCAACGAGCAGTACTTC. This sequence joins TRBV7-7 and TRBJ2-7; D not certain. Germline CDR1 SSHAT, CDR2 FNYEAQ (reference sequence). The CDR3 loop spans 13 amino acids. V was pared by 1 base and J by 5 bases, with 9 bases between.

The rearrangement joins TRBV28 to TRBJ1-6; a weak D match, TRBD1 (5 bases). Trimming took off 6 bases at V and 0 bases at J, with 15 bases between the two ends. Germline-derived CDR1 and CDR2 are MDHEN and SYDVKM. This CDR3 comprises 17 residues. Here the CDR3 reads CASSTGLWGSYNSPLHF. CDR3 DNA sequence: TGTGCCAGCAGCACAGGATTATGGGGCTCCTATAATTCACCCCTCCACTTT.

The chain recombines TRBV21-1 with TRBJ2-7; the table names TRBD2, a call not compared with the DNA. TRBV21-1 is classified as a pseudogene. The CDR3 runs to 11 residues. Here the CDR3 DNA reads TGTGCCAGCAGCACGGGGGGCGAGCAGTACTTC. Translating gives CASSTGGEQYF.

The chain combines TRBV27 with TRBJ1-5; the D is unclear. This CDR3 comprises 13 residues. Germline CDR1 is MNHEY and CDR2 is SMNVEV (reference sequence). With 1 base removed from V and 9 bases from J, the gap between germline ends came to 10 bases. The CDR3 is CASSLFEGAPQHF. The CDR3 DNA follows: TGTGCCAGCAGTTTATTCGAGGGTGCGCCCCAGCATTTT.

V is TRBV29-1 and J is TRBJ1-1; no definite D call. Trimming shortened V by 7 bases and J by 2 bases, and 11 bases separated the two germline ends. The CDR3 sequence is 12 residues long. Germline CDR1 reads SQVTM; CDR2 reads ANQGSEA. This CDR3 is CSDGIANTEAFF. CDR3 coding DNA: TGCAGCGATGGAATTGCAAACACTGAAGCTTTCTTT.

The V call is TRBV4-1, the J call TRBJ2-1; 13 bases agree with TRBD2. CDR3 length equals 17 residues. The germline V gene encodes CDR1 MGHRA and CDR2 YSYEKL. The V and J ends lost 4 bases and 8 bases, in that order; junction bases with no gene match: 11. CDR3 amino acids: CASSRLRTSGRLDEQFF. The CDR3 DNA is TGCGCCAGCAGCCGCCTTAGGACTAGCGGGAGATTAGATGAGCAGTTCTTC.

J is TRBJ2-7 and V is TRBV18; D not certain. CDR1 and CDR2 (germline): KGHSH, LQKENI. V was cut by 6 bases and J by 5 bases, with 23 bases left in between. CDR3 length equals 16 residues. The DNA for the CDR3 is TGTGCCAGCTCCCCTCCTGGGCTCTCCTTCCACCACGAGCAGTACTTC. This encodes CASSPPGLSFHHEQYF.

The chain employs TRBV7-2 and TRBJ2-6; perhaps TRBD2 as D (5 bases). Trimming stripped 4 bases from V and 1 base from J, with 20 bases between. There are 19 residues in the CDR3. Germline-derived CDR1 and CDR2 are SGHTA and FQGNSA. CDR3 protein: CASSSGLPGSDSGANVLTF. The DNA of the CDR3 is TGTGCCAGCAGCTCAGGACTTCCGGGTTCAGATTCTGGGGCCAACGTCCTGACTTTC.

The chain combines TRBV27 with TRBJ2-3; TRBD2 aligns across 9 bases. Germline CDR1 reads MNHEY; CDR2 reads SMNVEV (reference sequence). The CDR3 has 16 amino acids. V shed 7 bases and J 2 bases; nucleotides not matched to a gene: 10. DNA of the CDR3: TGTGCCAGCAAGGATATAAAGCGGGGGGTCACAGATACGCAGTATTTT. Protein product: CASKDIKRGVTDTQYF.

V is TRBV7-9 and J is TRBJ1-1; 9 bases match TRBD1. Germline CDR1 reads SEHNR; CDR2 reads FQNEAQ (reference sequence). V shed 8 bases, J shed 0 bases, and the junction held 10 bases outside the gene matches. There are 16 residues in the CDR3. CDR3 nucleotide sequence: TGTGCCAGCCTCCCTGGGGGACAGGGCCTGAACACTGAAGCTTTCTTT. The encoded protein is CASLPGGQGLNTEAFF.

This clone occurred once. In nucleotides, the CDR3 is TGTGCCAATGGTCCCGCCCTCGACCGCACAGATACGCAGTATTTT. Residues: CANGPALDRTDTQYF. The chain joins TRBV2 to TRBJ2-3, with D hard to call. CDR3 length: 15 amino acids. Germline CDR1 reads SNHLY; CDR2 reads FYNNEI. V lost 10 bases to trimming and J lost 1 base, with 18 bases between them.

V usage is TRBV7-8 and J usage is TRBJ2-1, with TRBD2 identical over 12 bases. This CDR3 region has 15 residues. CDR1 is SGHVS and CDR2 is FQNEAQ in the germline V gene. With V trimmed by 5 bases and J by 5 bases, 4 bases remained unmatched. The CDR3 loop is CASSDRLAGDNEQFF. Written as DNA, the CDR3 is TGTGCCAGCAGCGATCGACTAGCGGGAGACAATGAGCAGTTCTTC.

The chain carries TRBV7-9 and TRBJ2-4, with 9 bases identical to TRBD2. The CDR3 sequence is 17 residues long. Germline V lookup: CDR1 SEHNR, CDR2 FQNEAQ (reference sequence). Trimming took 1 base from V and 0 from J; bases not matched to a gene: 4. CDR3 DNA sequence: TGTGCCAGCAGCTTAGATCAGCGGGGGGTAGCCAAAAACATTCAGTACTTC. Amino acids: CASSLDQRGVAKNIQYF. The whole variable domain, remainder taken from reference TRBV7-9 and TRBJ2-4, is DTGVSQNPRHKITKRGQNVTFRCDPISEHNRLYWYRQTLGQGPEFLTYFQNEAQLEKSRLLSDRFSAERPKGSFSTLEIQRTEQGDSAMYLCASSLDQRGVAKNIQYFGAGTRLSVL.

The rearrangement uses TRBV10-2 and TRBJ1-1, with 7 positions matching TRBD1. The CDR3 runs 14 residues. V lost 6 bases to trimming and J lost 1 base; unmatched junction nucleotides: 5. Germline assignment: CDR1 WSHSY and CDR2 SAAADI. In nucleotides, the CDR3 is TGCGCCAGCAGAACAGGGGCCCGGAACACTGAAGCTTTCTTT. It codes for CASRTGARNTEAFF.

V is TRBV2 and J is TRBJ2-7; 7 nucleotides match TRBD1. Germline trimming cut 8 bases from V and 2 bases from J; bases unmatched to any gene: 18. This CDR3 has 17 amino acids. Germline V gene data show CDR1 as SNHLY and CDR2 as FYNNEI. CDR3 amino acids: CASPPYYPDRDTYEQYF. CDR3 nucleotides: TGTGCCAGCCCTCCCTATTACCCCGACAGGGATACCTACGAGCAGTACTTC.

This clone has a single count. The chain uses TRBV10-3 and TRBJ2-1; perhaps TRBD1 as D (5 bases). Germline V CDR1 and CDR2: ENHRY, SYGVKD. The CDR3 length is 16 residues. V was clipped by 0 bases and J by 5 bases, with 14 bases between them. CDR3 region: CAISESSMDTNNEQFF. DNA for the CDR3: TGTGCCATCAGTGAGTCCTCCATGGACACAAACAATGAGCAGTTCTTC.

This chain joins TRBV6-1 and TRBJ1-1, with 7 positions matching TRBD1. V lost 6 bases to trimming and J lost 0 bases; unmatched junction nucleotides: 7. CDR1 is MNHNS, CDR2 SASEGT, per germline. This CDR3 has 15 residues. CDR3 protein: CASSVYRGLNTEAFF. The CDR3 DNA sequence: TGTGCCAGCAGCGTATACAGGGGCCTGAACACTGAAGCTTTCTTT.

The rearrangement joins TRBV19 to TRBJ1-2, with unresolved D. The V and J ends lost 0 bases and 4 bases respectively, with 9 bases between them. CDR1 and CDR2 (germline): LNHDA, SQIVND (reference sequence). This CDR3 spans 14 amino acids. The CDR3 DNA reads TGTGCCAGTAGTATAGATCCGGATCTCTATGGCTACACCTTC. Translation gives CASSIDPDLYGYTF.

This clone occurred once. The chain's CDR3 is CASKRDQQPQHF. The CDR3 DNA follows: TGTGCCAGTAAACGGGACCAACAGCCCCAGCATTTT. The chain carries TRBV19 and TRBJ1-5; possibly TRBD1 for D (5 bases). The CDR3 has 12 residues. Germline V CDR1 and CDR2: LNHDA, SQIVND (reference sequence). V was clipped by 7 bases and J by 7 bases, with 11 bases between them.

The chain is built from TRBV6-1 and TRBJ2-1, with TRBD1 matching 8 bases. The CDR3 is made up of 17 amino acids. The ends lost 2 bases at V and 2 bases at J; junction bases unmatched: 8. The V gene's germline CDR1 is MNHNS and CDR2 SASEGT. Here the CDR3 reads CASSEKVSGQAYNEQFF. In DNA, the CDR3 is TGTGCCAGCAGTGAAAAGGTGTCGGGACAGGCCTACAATGAGCAGTTCTTC.

The V gene is TRBV7-9, the J gene TRBJ2-3; D remains ambiguous. This CDR3 region has 12 residues. Per germline, CDR1 SEHNR and CDR2 FQNEAQ (reference sequence). Trimming removed 10 bases from V and 1 base from J, with 9 bases in between. The CDR3 loop is CAILTGTDTQYF. Written as DNA, the CDR3 is TGTGCCATACTAACTGGCACAGATACGCAGTATTTT.

The V call is TRBV27, the J call TRBJ1-2; TRBD1 matches 7 bases. The CDR3 runs 13 residues. V gave up 4 bases and J gave up 7 bases; unmatched junction bases: 6. Germline CDR1 and CDR2: MNHEY and SMNVEV (reference sequence). CDR3 nucleotides: TGTGCCAGCAGTTCACAGGGGAAATCTGGCTACACCTTC. Protein: CASSSQGKSGYTF.

The chain couples TRBV5-8 to TRBJ2-5; TRBD2 agrees at 8 bases. Germline V gives CDR1 SGHTS, CDR2 YDEGEE. With 6 bases clipped from V and 2 bases from J, the junction kept 9 bases outside the gene matches. This CDR3 is 15 amino acids long. CDR3 nucleotides: TGTGCCAGCACGGGAGGGGTGCGGGCTCAAGAGACCCAGTACTTC. Its protein is CASTGGVRAQETQYF.

Only a few counts were recorded for this clone. For the CDR3, the DNA is TGTGCCAGCAGCTGGACAGCATACGAGCAGTACTTC. Translating it yields CASSWTAYEQYF. V gene TRBV6-1 combines with J gene TRBJ2-7; the D gene is possibly TRBD1 (6 bases). The CDR3 is 12 amino acids. Deletions cut 6 bases from V and 4 bases from J, with 10 bases between. Germline CDR1 is MNHNS and CDR2 is SASEGT.

This chain connects TRBV9 to TRBJ2-1, with 9 bases identical to TRBD1. Unmatched junction bases numbered 7, after V lost 3 bases and J lost 0 bases. The germline gives CDR1 SGDLS, CDR2 YYNGEE. The CDR3 totals 17 residues. The DNA of the CDR3 is TGTGCCAGCAGCGCCGACAGGGGGGGGATCTCCTACAATGAGCAGTTCTTC. It encodes CASSADRGGISYNEQFF.

This chain links TRBV18 with TRBJ2-3, with TRBD1 identical over 8 bases. Germline assignment: CDR1 KGHSH and CDR2 LQKENI. J gave up 2 bases and V 4 bases, and 2 bases lay outside the gene matches. This CDR3 spans 14 amino acids. The CDR3 region has the DNA TGTGCCAGCTCACGGACAGGGTCCACAGATACGCAGTATTTT. Translating gives CASSRTGSTDTQYF. Complete variable domain (other parts from reference TRBV18 and TRBJ2-3): NAGVMQNPRHLVRRRGQEARLRCSPMKGHSHVYWYRQLPEEGLKFMVYLQKENIIDESGMPKERFSAEFPKEGPSILRIQQVVRGDSAAYFCASSRTGSTDTQYFGPGTRLTVL.

The V and J genes are TRBV7-9 and TRBJ2-1, with D hard to call. V lost 6 bases, J lost 4 bases, and 7 bases lay in between. This CDR3 is built from 12 residues. CDR1 is SEHNR, CDR2 FQNEAQ, per germline (reference sequence). The CDR3 sequence is CASRARYNEQFF. The CDR3 region has the DNA TGTGCCAGCAGGGCCAGATACAATGAGCAGTTCTTC.